A single sample gave rise to the 19 T cell receptor beta chains below, sequenced in a study of CD8+CD57+ T cells in acquired aplastic anemia. TCR beta VDJ combinations and CDR3 sequences were profiled from genomic DNA. TCRdb passed the reads through MiXCR, listing each CDR3 protein once. The table has some 200,000 distinct CDR3 sequences, around 50% seen once. Patients who underwent sequencing had shown CD8+CD57+ cell expansion by flow cytometry. The specimen sequenced was sorted CD4+, CD8+, or CD8+CD57+ T cells (not recorded which) from PBMCs. All receptors derive from a human donor with aplastic anemia.

CDR3 sequence (DNA): TGTGCCAGCAGCTTAGGGGCAGTACACGACTCACCCCTCCACTTT. This translates into CASSLGAVHDSPLHF. The chain is built from TRBV7-9 and TRBJ1-6; D ambiguous. Trimming pared 1 base from V and 10 bases from J, leaving 14 bases between. CDR3 length equals 15 residues. Germline values: CDR1 SEHNR, CDR2 FQNEAQ (reference sequence).

This clonotype was detected ten times or more. The V gene is TRBV9, the J gene TRBJ1-2; unclear D gene. The V end was cut by 2 bases, the J end by 3 bases, with 8 bases between. The CDR3 is 13 residues long. Germline loops: CDR1 SGDLS, CDR2 YYNGEE. In DNA form, the CDR3 reads TGTGCCAGCAGCGTCGATCGGGACTATGGCTACACCTTC. The encoded protein is CASSVDRDYGYTF.

This clonotype was counted a single time. Here the CDR3 reads CASSGMIGQPQHF. The DNA for the CDR3 is TGTGCCAGCAGCGGGATGATAGGACAGCCCCAGCATTTT. This chain connects TRBV7-2 to TRBJ1-5; D not certain. V was pared by 5 bases and J by 7 bases, with 12 bases between. Per the germline V gene, CDR1 is SGHTA and CDR2 is FQGNSA. The CDR3 totals 13 residues.

This clonotype was observed once. This chain uses TRBV29-1 with TRBJ1-4, with D tentatively TRBD1 (5 bases). Germline V lookup: CDR1 SQVTM, CDR2 ANQGSEA. The CDR3 is 13 amino acids. V dropped 6 bases and J dropped 0 bases, with 8 bases sitting between them. CDR3 coding DNA: TGCAGCGTCGGGGCCTCAACTAATGAAAAACTGTTTTTT. Amino acids: CSVGASTNEKLFF. The variable domain in full, completed from reference TRBV29-1 and TRBJ1-4, reads SAVISQKPSRDICQRGTSLTIQCQVDSQVTMMFWYRQQPGQSLTLIATANQGSEATYESGFVIDKFPISRPNLTFSTLTVSNMSPEDSSIYLCSVGASTNEKLFFGSGTQLSVL.

This clonotype appeared many times. Here the CDR3 reads CASSGGQGLGEKLFF. The CDR3 region has the DNA TGTGCCAGCAGTGGGGGACAGGGGCTGGGAGAAAAACTGTTTTTT. V is TRBV12-3 or TRBV12-4 and J is TRBJ1-4; 10 positions match TRBD1. The V and J ends lost 5 bases and 8 bases, in that order; junction bases with no gene match: 8. The CDR3 sequence is 15 residues long.

Notes on this clonotype: The conserved phenylalanine or tryptophan normally closing the CDR3 is absent here, so this likely arose from a read error. The chain's CDR3 is CASSSDRAGTQYS. CDR3 sequence (DNA): TGTGCCAGCAGCTCAGACAGGGCTGGGACCCAGTACTCC. The chain has TRBV2 and TRBJ2-5; 7 bases map to TRBD1. Germline V gene sequence: CDR1 SNHLY, CDR2 FYNNEI. V dropped 6 bases and J dropped 7; count of bases not matched to a gene: 8. CDR3 size: 13 residues.

As regards this clonotype: Germline is not matched at one junction end, which may reflect a read error. This chain uses TRBV12-3 or TRBV12-4 with TRBJ1-5; D gene unclear. This CDR3 has 12 amino acids. The CDR3 nucleotides are TGTGCCAGCAGTCTATCAAATCAGCCCCGGCATTTT. It codes for CASSLSNQPRHF.

This clonotype was found once. V gene TRBV19 combines with J gene TRBJ1-2, with D tentatively TRBD1 (5 bases). This CDR3 is 14 amino acids long. Germline V gives CDR1 LNHDA, CDR2 SQIVND (reference sequence). V gave up 4 bases and J gave up 3 bases, with 12 bases separating them. The CDR3 DNA is TGTGCCAGTAGTACTTTGGCGGGACACTATGGCTACACCTTC. Translation: CASSTLAGHYGYTF.

This clonotype was counted many times. The chain uses TRBV2 and TRBJ1-6; D unclear. The CDR3 is 13 residues long. Germline V lookup: CDR1 SNHLY, CDR2 FYNNEI. V lost 5 bases and J 2 bases, leaving 4 bases between the germline ends. The CDR3 DNA sequence: TGTGCCAGCAGTCCTACCTATAATTCACCCCTCCACTTT. It yields the protein CASSPTYNSPLHF.

This clonotype was detected many times. The genes are TRBV7-2 and TRBJ1-2; no reliable D call. Trimming shortened V by 5 bases and J by 2 bases, and 9 bases separated the two germline ends. The CDR3 consists of 13 residues. Germline loops: CDR1 SGHTA, CDR2 FQGNSA. CDR3 in amino acids: CASSPNRNYGYTF. The DNA of the CDR3 is TGTGCCAGCAGCCCTAACAGAAACTATGGCTACACCTTC.

This sequence joins TRBV20-1 and TRBJ2-5, with D perhaps matching TRBD1 or TRBD2 (7 bases each). V lost 7 bases, J lost 4 bases, and 16 bases lay in between. Looked up from germline, CDR1 is DFQATT and CDR2 is SNEGSKA (reference sequence). The CDR3 sequence is 13 residues long. The CDR3 is CSGQGGVGETQYF. Written as DNA, the CDR3 is TGCAGTGGACAGGGAGGGGTTGGAGAGACCCAGTACTTC.

The chain carries TRBV15 and TRBJ2-6; maybe TRBD2 (6 bases). The germline gives CDR1 LNHNV, CDR2 YYDKDF (reference sequence). The germline V and J ends were trimmed by 9 bases and 2 bases, with 11 bases remaining between them. This CDR3 spans 14 amino acids. The CDR3 nucleotides are TGTGCCACAACCGGCGGGGCTGGGGCCAACGTCCTGACTTTC. This gives the protein CATTGGAGANVLTF.

Note on this clonotype: Because the CDR3 is missing its conserved closing phenylalanine or tryptophan, this is likely a read error. The DNA is left out, because the CDR3 cannot be placed on it with certainty; the CDR3 is given as TCRdb lists it. The chain recombines TRBV2 with TRBJ1-4. Germline V gene data show CDR1 as SNHLY and CDR2 as FYNNEI. With termini counted, the CDR3 has 8 amino acids. The chain's CDR3 is CASSISEV.

This clonotype was counted ten times or more. This chain uses TRBV7-8 with TRBJ1-1, with 10 bases aligning to TRBD1. V was pared by 5 bases and J by 5 bases, with 8 bases of the junction left unmatched. Germline assignment: CDR1 SGHVS and CDR2 FQNEAQ. CDR3 length: 15 amino acids. CDR3: CASSNRDRGETEAFF. The CDR3 coding sequence is TGTGCCAGCAGCAACCGGGACAGGGGTGAAACTGAAGCTTTCTTT.

The CDR3 nucleotides are TGTGCCAGTAGTATTCTGGGACAGGACAATCAGCCCCAGCATTTT. Translating gives CASSILGQDNQPQHF. V is TRBV19 and J is TRBJ1-5; 8 positions agree with TRBD1. The CDR3 runs to 15 residues. CDR1 is LNHDA, CDR2 SQIVND, per germline (reference sequence). After removal of 3 bases from V and 3 bases from J, the junction contained 4 bases not matched to a gene. Complete variable domain (other parts from reference TRBV19 and TRBJ1-5): DGGITQSPKYLFRKEGQNVTLSCEQNLNHDAMYWYRQDPGQGLRLIYYSQIVNDFQKGDIAEGYSVSREKKESFPLTVTSAQKNPTAFYLCASSILGQDNQPQHFGDGTRLSIL.

A note on this clonotype: A much larger clone lies a single base off, so this may be a read error. The J gene is TRBJ2-3, the V gene TRBV2, with 14 bases fitting TRBD2. V lost 4 bases and J lost 7; bases outside the gene matches: 13. The CDR3 covers 18 residues. Germline CDR1 reads SNHLY; CDR2 reads FYNNEI. The DNA of the CDR3 is TGTGCCAGCAGTGGGGGGGTGGGACTAGCGGGGGAACCTTATACGCAGTATTTT. Translation gives CASSGGVGLAGEPYTQYF.

This clonotype was counted a single time. The chain is built from TRBV29-1 and TRBJ2-2, with TRBD1 matching over 10 bases. CDR1 and CDR2 (germline): SQVTM, ANQGSEA. J gave up 4 bases and V 6 bases, and 8 bases lay outside the gene matches. This CDR3 contains 15 residues. The CDR3 region has the DNA TGCAGCGTAAAGACAGGGGGCGGTGGCACCGGGGAGCTGTTTTTT. The encoded protein is CSVKTGGGGTGELFF.

This clonotype was detected many times. The chain couples TRBV4-2 to TRBJ2-1, with 9 positions matching TRBD2. V trimming: 0 bases; J trimming: 6 bases; junction bases outside the gene matches: 3. The CDR3 has 15 amino acids. Per germline, CDR1 LGHNA and CDR2 YNFKEQ. CDR3 nucleotide sequence: TGTGCCAGCAGCCAAGATTGGCGGGGGGGCAATGAGCAGTTCTTC. Protein product: CASSQDWRGGNEQFF.

The chain carries TRBV6-1 and TRBJ2-3; no definite D call. V dropped 10 bases and J dropped 3 bases, with 14 bases sitting between them. From germline, CDR1 is MNHNS and CDR2 SASEGT. This CDR3 comprises 13 residues. The CDR3 sequence is CAIAAEITDTQYF. DNA for the CDR3: TGTGCCATCGCAGCAGAGATAACAGATACGCAGTATTTT.